This entry lists 11 T cell receptor beta chains sequenced from one sample in a study of T cell responses to AZD1222 COVID-19 vaccine. Measured with immunoSEQ multiplex PCR; TCRdb has only the in-frame clones, and not every one. The table records fewer than 130,000 clones, about 87% of them present only once. This specimen consisted of peripheral blood, obtained on day 0 of AZD1222 vaccination. The receptors were gathered from an adult in good health.

The V gene is TRBV11-2, the J gene TRBJ2-1; tentative D call: TRBD2 (6 bases). Germline CDR1 reads SGHAT; CDR2 reads FQNNGV. The CDR3 has 17 residues. The V and J ends lost 2 bases and 5 bases respectively, with 19 bases between them. The CDR3 spells CASSLTGPGGTNNEQFF. DNA for the CDR3: TGTGCCAGCAGCTTAACTGGCCCCGGGGGTACAAACAATGAGCAGTTCTTC.

The CDR3 region has the DNA TGTGCCAGCTCACTCCGACAGGGTGATCAGCCCCAGCATTTT. Its translation is CASSLRQGDQPQHF. V gene TRBV18 combines with J gene TRBJ1-5, with TRBD1 matching over 7 bases. J lost 5 bases, V lost 4 bases, and 5 bases had no gene match. Germline V gene sequence: CDR1 KGHSH, CDR2 LQKENI. CDR3 length: 14 amino acids. Variable domain in full (rest from reference TRBV18 and TRBJ1-5): NAGVMQNPRHLVRRRGQEARLRCSPMKGHSHVYWYRQLPEEGLKFMVYLQKENIIDESGMPKERFSAEFPKEGPSILRIQQVVRGDSAAYFCASSLRQGDQPQHFGDGTRLSIL.

The chain combines TRBV3-1 (or the pseudogene TRBV3-2) with TRBJ1-1; D unclear. Trimming shortened V by 3 bases and J by 1 base, and 6 bases separated the two germline ends. This CDR3 contains 13 residues. Germline CDR1 is LGHDT and CDR2 is YNNKEL (reference sequence). The CDR3 loop is CASSQGSNTEAFF. In DNA form, the CDR3 reads TGTGCCAGCAGCCAGGGGTCGAACACTGAAGCTTTCTTT.

The V call is TRBV6-5, the J call TRBJ2-7; 10 bases map to TRBD1. Unmatched junction bases numbered 5, after V lost 6 bases and J lost 3 bases. The CDR3 loop spans 14 amino acids. CDR1 is MNHEY, CDR2 SVGAGI, per germline. Here the CDR3 DNA reads TGTGCCAGCAGGCCCGGGACAGGGGTCTACGAGCAGTACTTC. Translating gives CASRPGTGVYEQYF.

This clone was counted a few times. The V call is TRBV15, the J call TRBJ1-3, with TRBD1 identical over 10 bases. V lost 4 bases, J lost 6 bases, and 6 bases stayed unmatched. Per the germline V gene, CDR1 is LNHNV and CDR2 is YYDKDF (reference sequence). This CDR3 is 15 amino acids long. The CDR3 coding sequence is TGTGCCACCAGCACTCTCGGACAGGGGGTAAACACCATATATTTT. This codes for CATSTLGQGVNTIYF.

V gene TRBV6-5 combines with J gene TRBJ2-1; 11 bases fit TRBD2. CDR1 and CDR2 (germline): MNHEY, SVGAGI. V trimming: 6 bases; J trimming: 2 bases; junction bases outside the gene matches: 3. The CDR3 is made up of 15 amino acids. This chain's CDR3 is CASRLSGRAYNEQFF. In DNA form, the CDR3 reads TGTGCCAGCAGGCTTAGCGGGAGGGCCTACAATGAGCAGTTCTTC.

The chain uses TRBV9 and TRBJ1-3; D not resolved. CDR1 SGDLS and CDR2 YYNGEE come from the germline V gene. V was cut by 4 bases and J by 3 bases, with 8 bases left in between. The length of the CDR3 is 13 residues. The CDR3 nucleotides are TGTGCCAGCAGCCCCCGGAGTGGAAACACCATATATTTT. Residues: CASSPRSGNTIYF.

This clone has just one count. V usage is TRBV15 and J usage is TRBJ1-2; D gene unclear. The V and J ends lost 1 base and 7 bases respectively, with 13 bases between them. The CDR3 has 14 amino acids. Per germline, CDR1 LNHNV and CDR2 YYDKDF (reference sequence). Written as DNA, the CDR3 is TGTGCCACCAGCAGAGGGCGCCAGGCGCTTGGCTACACCTTC. Translation: CATSRGRQALGYTF.

This sequence joins TRBV9 and TRBJ2-1; the D gene is possibly TRBD2 (5 bases). Germline values: CDR1 SGDLS, CDR2 YYNGEE. CDR3 length equals 15 residues. Trimming stripped 0 bases from V and 7 bases from J, with 14 bases between. CDR3 bases: TGTGCCAGCAGCGTAGAATGGGGTCGGAGGAATGAGCAGTTCTTC. It encodes CASSVEWGRRNEQFF.

This sequence joins TRBV19 and TRBJ2-7; D possibly matches TRBD1 or TRBD2 (5 bases each). V was trimmed by 3 bases and J by 6 bases, leaving 15 bases between them. This CDR3 region has 14 residues. Germline V gene lookup returns CDR1 LNHDA and CDR2 SQIVND (reference sequence). Here the CDR3 DNA reads TGTGCCAGTAGTATTAGGAGTGGGGGAATCGAGCAGTACTTC. Translated: CASSIRSGGIEQYF. Using reference TRBV19 and TRBJ2-7 for the parts outside the CDR3, the full variable domain is DGGITQSPKYLFRKEGQNVTLSCEQNLNHDAMYWYRQDPGQGLRLIYYSQIVNDFQKGDIAEGYSVSREKKESFPLTVTSAQKNPTAFYLCASSIRSGGIEQYFGPGTRLTVT.

The chain links TRBV6-5 to TRBJ2-2, with 7 bases aligning to TRBD2. The V segment lost 0 bases and the J segment 5 bases; nucleotides outside the gene matches: 6. CDR1 is MNHEY and CDR2 is SVGAGI in the germline V gene. The length of the CDR3 is 16 residues. This CDR3 is CASSYSPQRGTGELFF. In DNA, the CDR3 is TGTGCCAGCAGTTACTCTCCCCAGCGGGGTACCGGGGAGCTGTTTTTT.